This T cell receptor beta chain emerged from a study of control samples from healthy donors and cancer patients. The assay was immunoSEQ multiplex PCR, and TCRdb's table has in-frame clones only and misses some. The sample shows around 110,000 clones, over 90% of them seen only once. This CDR3 is 15 amino acids long. Germline CDR1 reads SGDLS; CDR2 reads YYNGEE. V was clipped by 6 bases and J by 3 bases; unmatched bases: 10. This chain joins TRBV9 and TRBJ2-3, with TRBD2 matching over 7 bases. The clonotype originates from a man aged 25 to 45 in good health. Sample: blood. The CDR3: CASTEWGGTTDTQYF. In DNA form, the CDR3 reads TGTGCCAGCACGGAGTGGGGGGGGACGACAGATACGCAGTATTTT.